The 15 T cell receptor beta chains in this list originate from one sample, sequenced in a study of shared clonotypes between healthy human individuals. Profiled with immunoSEQ multiplex PCR; TCRdb holds only in-frame clones, not every one. The sample gives 2.3 million or so clones, 90% to 95% of which show up once; under 0.45% is in the top ten. The sequencing sample was made of naive CD4+ T cells from PBMCs. Subset reported: CD45RA+ positively selected. These receptors were taken from a man younger than 35 in good health. Some clones in this sample may be carry-over from other donors' samples.

The rearrangement uses TRBV18 and TRBJ2-4; no definite D call. V lost 0 bases and J 9 bases, leaving 12 bases between the germline ends. CDR1 and CDR2 from the germline V gene are KGHSH and LQKENI. The CDR3 has 14 amino acids. CDR3 protein: CASSPPPPGGIQYF. In DNA form, the CDR3 reads TGTGCCAGCTCACCACCCCCCCCGGGCGGCATTCAGTACTTC.

The genes are TRBV7-9 and TRBJ2-7; 11 bases are a match to TRBD1. V lost 6 bases to trimming and J lost 5 bases; unmatched junction nucleotides: 6. This CDR3 has 14 amino acids. Germline CDR1 reads SEHNR; CDR2 reads FQNEAQ (reference sequence). CDR3 in amino acids: CASSRDRGVDEQYF. In DNA form, the CDR3 reads TGTGCCAGCAGTCGGGACAGGGGGGTCGACGAGCAGTACTTC.

This sequence joins TRBV11-3 and TRBJ2-3; no definite D call. CDR1 is SGHNT and CDR2 is YENEEA in the germline V gene. The CDR3 contains 12 residues. V was shortened by 4 bases and J by 4 bases, with 6 bases between the two germline ends. The CDR3 DNA is TGTGCCAGCAGCTCCAGACCAGATACGCAGTATTTT. Translating gives CASSSRPDTQYF.

This chain connects TRBV27 to TRBJ1-2; D not certain. Trimming stripped 5 bases from V and 5 bases from J, with 12 bases between. The CDR3 has 13 amino acids. Germline V gives CDR1 MNHEY, CDR2 SMNVEV (reference sequence). The CDR3 nucleotides are TGTGCCAGCAGTCAGACGGTGACTTATGGCTACACCTTC. It is translated as CASSQTVTYGYTF.

The chain couples TRBV29-1 to TRBJ1-2; 7 bases are shared with TRBD1. Germline V gene lookup returns CDR1 SQVTM and CDR2 ANQGSEA. V dropped 6 bases and J dropped 0; count of bases not matched to a gene: 4. This CDR3 has 13 residues. CDR3 loop: CSVRQGANYGYTF. Written as DNA, the CDR3 is TGCAGCGTACGACAGGGAGCTAACTATGGCTACACCTTC. Supplemented by reference TRBV29-1 and TRBJ1-2, the full variable domain reads SAVISQKPSRDICQRGTSLTIQCQVDSQVTMMFWYRQQPGQSLTLIATANQGSEATYESGFVIDKFPISRPNLTFSTLTVSNMSPEDSSIYLCSVRQGANYGYTFGSGTRLTVV.

This chain joins TRBV12-5 and TRBJ2-5; D possibly corresponds to TRBD2 (6 bases). This CDR3 has 14 amino acids. From germline, CDR1 is LGHNT and CDR2 FRNRAP. V was clipped by 6 bases and J by 10 bases, with 21 bases between them. CDR3 coding DNA: TGTGCTAGTGGCCGTTCCGGGACCCCGGGGGTCCAGTACTTC. It is translated as CASGRSGTPGVQYF.

The chain recombines TRBV6-6 with TRBJ2-7, with TRBD2 identical over 8 bases. CDR1 is MNHNY, CDR2 SVGAGI, per germline (reference sequence). Losses at the gene ends were 6 bases for V and 6 bases for J; bases not matched to a gene: 13. This CDR3 is built from 15 residues. The CDR3 protein is CASSVGGGSFAEQYF. For the CDR3, the DNA is TGTGCCAGCAGCGTCGGGGGGGGTTCCTTTGCCGAGCAGTACTTC.

Note on this clone: Within the sample, other DNA sequences also encode this same CDR3. The chain combines TRBV7-3 with TRBJ2-5; D gene unclear. This CDR3 is 13 amino acids long. Germline V CDR1 and CDR2: SGHTA, FQGTGA. Trimming pared 2 bases from V and 2 bases from J, leaving 6 bases between. In DNA, the CDR3 is TGTGCCAGCAGCTTACTGGCGCAAGAGACCCAGTACTTC. Protein sequence: CASSLLAQETQYF. The variable domain in full, with the rest retrieved from reference TRBV7-3 and TRBJ2-5, is GAGVSQTPSNKVTEKGKYVELRCDPISGHTALYWYRQSLGQGPEFLIYFQGTGAADDSGLPNDRFFAVRPEGSVSTLKIQRTERGDSAVYLCASSLLAQETQYFGPGTRLLVL.

V gene TRBV28 combines with J gene TRBJ1-1; 8 nucleotides align to TRBD1. In germline, CDR1 is MDHEN, CDR2 SYDVKM. The V and J ends lost 5 bases and 6 bases, in that order; junction bases with no gene match: 11. CDR3 length: 15 residues. DNA of the CDR3: TGTGCCAGCAGTGCCACCGTGGACAGGGTCTCTGAAGCTTTCTTT. Protein product: CASSATVDRVSEAFF.

The chain links TRBV5-1 to TRBJ2-5; D gene unclear. CDR1 is SGHRS, CDR2 YFSETQ, per germline. This CDR3 is built from 12 residues. Trimming shortened V by 2 bases and J by 2 bases, and 4 bases separated the two germline ends. CDR3 sequence: CASSFLQETQYF. CDR3 nucleotide sequence: TGCGCCAGCAGCTTCCTGCAAGAGACCCAGTACTTC.

The V gene is TRBV6-5, the J gene TRBJ2-5, with no clear D. The CDR3 length is 16 residues. Between the trimmed V and J ends, which lost 0 bases and 4 bases, there was a span of 15 bases. Germline V gives CDR1 MNHEY, CDR2 SVGAGI. DNA of the CDR3: TGTGCCAGCAGTTACTCACTAACCCAGGCCCTAGAGACCCAGTACTTC. This gives the protein CASSYSLTQALETQYF.

The CDR3 DNA is TGTGCCAGCTCACCACCTAAACCCTCAGGGGTAGATACGCAGTATTTT. Translation gives CASSPPKPSGVDTQYF. The V gene is TRBV18, the J gene TRBJ2-3, with a weak D call TRBD1 (6 bases). The germline V gene has CDR1 KGHSH and CDR2 LQKENI. V gave up 0 bases and J gave up 5 bases, with 15 bases separating them. The CDR3 extends over 16 amino acids.

CDR3 protein: CASSATGSRGREKLFF. The CDR3 coding sequence is TGTGCCAGCAGCGCCACCGGGAGTAGGGGGCGGGAAAAACTGTTTTTT. This sequence joins TRBV9 and TRBJ1-4; 7 nucleotides match TRBD1. The J segment lost 8 bases and the V segment lost 3 bases, leaving 13 bases of the junction unmatched. The CDR3 runs 16 residues. The V gene's germline CDR1 is SGDLS and CDR2 YYNGEE.

The chain has TRBV5-1 and TRBJ2-5, with TRBD2 matching 10 bases. Losses at the gene ends were 1 base for V and 5 bases for J; bases not matched to a gene: 11. The germline V gene has CDR1 SGHRS and CDR2 YFSETQ. The CDR3 sequence is 17 residues long. The CDR3 coding sequence is TGCGCCAGCAGCTTGCCTAGCGGGAGATCGGGCGGGGAGACCCAGTACTTC. It is translated as CASSLPSGRSGGETQYF.

V and J are TRBV2 and TRBJ2-3, with TRBD2 as a possible D gene (5 bases). Per the germline V gene, CDR1 is SNHLY and CDR2 is FYNNEI. Trimming took 0 bases from V and 7 from J, leaving 14 bases between them. The CDR3 has 15 residues. For the CDR3, the DNA is TGTGCCAGCAGTGAAGCGTTAGGAGAGGGTTATACGCAGTATTTT. Translated: CASSEALGEGYTQYF. Looking up the rest from reference TRBV2 and TRBJ2-3 gives the full variable domain: EPEVTQTPSHQVTQMGQEVILRCVPISNHLYFYWYRQILGQKVEFLVSFYNNEISEKSEIFDDQFSVERPDGSNFTLKIRSTKLEDSAMYFCASSEALGEGYTQYFGPGTRLTVL.